These 24 T cell receptor beta chains came from one sample sequenced in a study of technical replicates of blood from four donors. Libraries were prepared by immunoSEQ multiplex PCR; TCRdb keeps only in-frame clonotypes and omits some of them. The repertoire has under 50,000 clones, around 96% of them found once; the top ten carry 0.37%. The sample taken for sequencing was T cells isolated from PBMCs. These receptor sequences come from a human donor in good health.

The V and J genes are TRBV5-4 and TRBJ1-1, with D possibly being TRBD1 (6 bases). The V gene's germline CDR1 is SGHNT and CDR2 YYREEE (reference sequence). The CDR3 contains 15 residues. Deletions cut 4 bases from V and 1 base from J, with 14 bases between. The CDR3 DNA follows: TGTGCCAGCAGCCCAATTCAGGGGACGAACACTGAAGCTTTCTTT. Protein sequence: CASSPIQGTNTEAFF.

V is TRBV7-9 and J is TRBJ1-2; TRBD1 matches 7 bases. From germline, CDR1 is SEHNR and CDR2 FQNEAQ (reference sequence). CDR3 length: 12 amino acids. Trimming took 8 bases from V and 6 from J; bases not matched to a gene: 6. The CDR3 coding sequence is TGTGCCAGCCATTCGACAGGGAATGGCTACACCTTC. Translated: CASHSTGNGYTF.

The chain recombines TRBV19 with TRBJ1-5; 9 bases are shared with TRBD1. The V gene's germline CDR1 is LNHDA and CDR2 SQIVND (reference sequence). The CDR3 totals 16 residues. V lost 9 bases and J lost 3; bases outside the gene matches: 12. CDR3: CASIYSTGGPNQPQHF. Written as DNA, the CDR3 is TGTGCCAGCATCTATAGCACAGGGGGCCCCAATCAGCCCCAGCATTTT. The whole variable domain, filled in from reference TRBV19 and TRBJ1-5, reads DGGITQSPKYLFRKEGQNVTLSCEQNLNHDAMYWYRQDPGQGLRLIYYSQIVNDFQKGDIAEGYSVSREKKESFPLTVTSAQKNPTAFYLCASIYSTGGPNQPQHFGDGTRLSIL.

This clone showed up just once. J is TRBJ2-7 and V is TRBV30, with 8 nucleotides matching TRBD1. The length of the CDR3 is 12 residues. Germline V gives CDR1 GTSNPN, CDR2 SVGIG (reference sequence). The ends lost 4 bases at V and 10 bases at J; junction bases unmatched: 9. CDR3 region: CAWTPGQARQYF. CDR3 nucleotide sequence: TGTGCCTGGACACCGGGACAGGCCCGACAGTACTTC.

The V and J genes are TRBV21-1 and TRBJ1-5; the table gives TRBD1 as D, unverified against the DNA. TRBV21-1 is a pseudogene segment. This CDR3 spans 14 amino acids. The CDR3 spells CASSKERVGQVWDF. The DNA for the CDR3 is TGTGCCAGCAGCAAAGAGAGGGTTGGACAGGTTTGGGATTTT.

The CDR3 region is CASANDRGNEQFF. DNA for the CDR3: TGTGCCAGTGCCAACGACAGGGGGAATGAGCAGTTCTTC. V and J are TRBV19 and TRBJ2-1, with TRBD1 identical over 9 bases. This CDR3 contains 13 residues. The V gene end was trimmed by 8 bases and the J gene end by 7 bases; junction bases not matched to a gene: 6. Per germline, CDR1 LNHDA and CDR2 SQIVND (reference sequence).

As DNA, the CDR3 is TGCAGCGTTGAGACTCGAGGTTCTAACTATGGCTACACCTTC. Its translation: CSVETRGSNYGYTF. This chain links TRBV29-1 with TRBJ1-2; no clear D gene. Deletions cut 3 bases from V and 0 bases from J, with 11 bases between. Germline V CDR1 and CDR2: SQVTM, ANQGSEA. The CDR3 is 14 residues long.

This clone was counted only a few times. J is TRBJ2-1 and V is TRBV28, with 15 positions matching TRBD2. Trimming at V came to 7 bases and at J to 9 bases, leaving 4 bases not matched to a gene. CDR1 and CDR2 (germline): MDHEN, SYDVKM. This CDR3 spans 14 amino acids. The CDR3 DNA follows: TGTGCCAGCACTCCGGGACTAGCGGGAGGTGAGCAGTTCTTC. It codes for CASTPGLAGGEQFF.

The V gene is TRBV9, the J gene TRBJ2-3; D not resolved. Germline V gene sequence: CDR1 SGDLS, CDR2 YYNGEE. Trimming removed 2 bases at V and 0 bases at J, with 7 bases between. This CDR3 region has 14 residues. The CDR3 is CASSVFSSTDTQYF. In nucleotides, the CDR3 is TGTGCCAGCAGCGTCTTCAGTAGCACAGATACGCAGTATTTT.

The chain uses TRBV6-1 and TRBJ2-1, with unresolved D. CDR3 size: 14 residues. V lost 3 bases, J lost 6 bases, and 12 bases lay in between. CDR1 and CDR2 from the germline V gene are MNHNS and SASEGT. The CDR3 reads CASSELDWINEQFF. Here the CDR3 DNA reads TGTGCCAGCAGTGAGCTAGACTGGATCAATGAGCAGTTCTTC.

This chain connects TRBV10-1 to TRBJ2-2, with D maybe TRBD1 (5 bases). CDR1 and CDR2 (germline): WNHNN, SYGVQD (reference sequence). V gave up 4 bases and J gave up 5 bases, with 14 bases separating them. The CDR3 has 15 residues. Here the CDR3 reads CASSVGQGPTGELFF. The CDR3 bases are TGCGCCAGCAGTGTCGGGCAGGGTCCGACCGGGGAGCTGTTTTTT.

This clone showed up just once. The V gene is TRBV6-1, the J gene TRBJ1-1; possibly TRBD1 for D (5 bases). This CDR3 has 13 residues. V was trimmed by 11 bases and J by 1 base, leaving 14 bases between them. CDR1 MNHNS and CDR2 SASEGT come from the germline V gene. CDR3 nucleotide sequence: TGTGCCGCAGGGTCTTCACGGAACACTGAAGCTTTCTTT. It codes for CAAGSSRNTEAFF.

CDR3 in amino acids: CASSSRGGYSNQPQHF. The CDR3 nucleotides read TGTGCCAGCAGTTCCCGGGGAGGCTATAGCAATCAGCCCCAGCATTTT. The chain is built from TRBV6-5 and TRBJ1-5; D is undetermined. This CDR3 comprises 16 residues. Germline V gene sequence: CDR1 MNHEY, CDR2 SVGAGI. Trimming took 4 bases from V and 0 from J, leaving 13 bases between them.

This chain links TRBV30 with TRBJ2-7, with D unclear. Between the trimmed V and J ends, which lost 2 bases and 2 bases, there was a span of 10 bases. The CDR3 consists of 13 residues. Germline V gene lookup returns CDR1 GTSNPN and CDR2 SVGIG (reference sequence). CDR3 region: CAWSFYGTYEQYF. The CDR3, as DNA: TGTGCCTGGAGTTTTTACGGTACCTACGAGCAGTACTTC.

The CDR3 DNA sequence: TGTGCCAGCAGCTTGGGTGGGGAGCAGGCAGATACGCAGTATTTT. It specifies CASSLGGEQADTQYF. This sequence joins TRBV11-3 and TRBJ2-3, with a tentative D call TRBD2 (5 bases). The CDR3 is 15 residues long. CDR1 SGHNT and CDR2 YENEEA come from the germline V gene. V dropped 3 bases and J dropped 4 bases, with 14 bases sitting between them.

The V call is TRBV19, the J call TRBJ2-3, with TRBD1 identical over 10 bases. Trimming removed 2 bases from V and 14 bases from J; junction bases left unmatched: 7. Germline CDR1 LNHDA, CDR2 SQIVND (reference sequence). This CDR3 has 13 amino acids. The CDR3 coding sequence is TGTGCCAGTAGTATACAAAGACAGGGGGCCCCGTATTTT. This encodes CASSIQRQGAPYF.

The DNA of the CDR3 is TGTGCCAGCAGTGAAGTAGTAAGGACAGGGCTCTCCTACGAGCAGTACTTC. Its protein is CASSEVVRTGLSYEQYF. The chain uses TRBV6-4 and TRBJ2-7; 8 nucleotides align to TRBD1. The germline V gene encodes CDR1 MRHNA and CDR2 SNTAGT. The CDR3 runs 17 residues. Trimming removed 3 bases from V and 0 bases from J; junction bases left unmatched: 10.

The V and J genes are TRBV13 and TRBJ2-7, with TRBD2 identical over 7 bases. The ends lost 1 base at V and 3 bases at J; junction bases unmatched: 9. Germline assignment: CDR1 PRHDT and CDR2 FYEKMQ (reference sequence). There are 16 residues in the CDR3. CDR3 sequence reads: CASSLAPGGSIYEQYF. Written as DNA, the CDR3 is TGTGCCAGCAGCTTAGCGCCTGGCGGGAGTATCTACGAGCAGTACTTC.

The V call is TRBV27, the J call TRBJ1-2; 11 bases fit TRBD1. V lost 3 bases, J lost 8 bases, and 2 bases stayed unmatched. The length of the CDR3 is 13 residues. Germline CDR1 MNHEY, CDR2 SMNVEV (reference sequence). For the CDR3, the DNA is TGTGCCAGCAGTTTTGGGACAGGGGGAGGCTACACCTTC. As protein: CASSFGTGGGYTF.

This clone was found once. The chain uses TRBV7-9 and TRBJ2-7, with TRBD2 matching over 8 bases. The length of the CDR3 is 14 residues. The V and J ends lost 3 bases and 6 bases, in that order; junction bases with no gene match: 7. The germline gives CDR1 SEHNR, CDR2 FQNEAQ (reference sequence). The CDR3 region is CASSFTREGPEQYF. The CDR3 region has the DNA TGTGCCAGCAGCTTTACCCGGGAGGGCCCCGAGCAGTACTTC.

The gene calls are TRBV2 and TRBJ2-2; D is unresolved. Trimming took 5 bases from V and 3 from J, leaving 4 bases between them. From germline, CDR1 is SNHLY and CDR2 FYNNEI. This CDR3 comprises 12 residues. CDR3 sequence (DNA): TGTGCCAGCAGTTCAGACACCGGGGAGCTGTTTTTT. Its protein product is CASSSDTGELFF.

The chain recombines TRBV5-1 with TRBJ1-1; D gene unclear. The germline V and J ends were trimmed by 0 bases and 5 bases, with 8 bases remaining between them. The CDR3 is made up of 13 amino acids. Germline assignment: CDR1 SGHRS and CDR2 YFSETQ. In DNA form, the CDR3 reads TGCGCCAGCAGCTTGGGGTTCGGGACTGAAGCTTTCTTT. Protein sequence: CASSLGFGTEAFF.

The chain couples TRBV7-2 to TRBJ2-7, with D possibly matching TRBD2 (5 bases). Per germline, CDR1 SGHTA and CDR2 FQGNSA. V was shortened by 1 base and J by 3 bases, with 16 bases between the two germline ends. The CDR3 is made up of 16 amino acids. CDR3 in DNA: TGTGCCAGCAGCTTAGGGGAGTGGGGTTTACTCTACGAGCAGTACTTC. It specifies CASSLGEWGLLYEQYF.

V usage is TRBV29-1 and J usage is TRBJ1-2; 9 bases map to TRBD1. The CDR3 spans 14 residues. Germline values: CDR1 SQVTM, CDR2 ANQGSEA. With 1 base clipped from V and 4 bases from J, the junction kept 4 bases outside the gene matches. The CDR3 region is CSVEGDRELYGYTF. In nucleotides, the CDR3 is TGCAGCGTTGAAGGGGACAGGGAGCTCTATGGCTACACCTTC.